These 4 T cell receptor beta chains share one sample of origin, sequenced in a study of human T cells and chemical hapten exposure. Time point of the sample: patch test 2, 6 weeks after DPC sensitization. Treatment specified: therapeutic diphenylcyclopropenone sensitization with weekly scalp DPC. TCRdb redid the calling of the RACE reads with MiXCR, one entry per CDR3 protein. The profile covers approximately 69,000 distinct CDR3 sequences, with about a tenth appearing a single time and about 6.9% taken by the ten largest. Sequenced material: whole blood, taken in connection with sensitization to the hapten diphenylcyclopropenone (DPC). The receptors derive from a woman in her forties or fifties with alopecia areata. Some clones in this sample may be carry-over from other donors' samples.

This clonotype has at least ten counts. V is TRBV6-1 and J is TRBJ1-5, with a tentative D call TRBD1 (6 bases). Trimming left V 7 bases short and J 5 bases short, with 12 bases between. CDR3 length: 13 residues. Germline loops: CDR1 MNHNS, CDR2 SASEGT. CDR3 protein: CASKGQLYQPQHF. The CDR3 DNA reads TGTGCCAGCAAAGGACAGCTATATCAGCCCCAGCATTTT.

The genes are TRBV12-3 or TRBV12-4 and TRBJ2-1; TRBD2 aligns across 11 bases. This CDR3 is 15 amino acids long. Trimming at V came to 6 bases and at J to 4 bases, leaving 5 bases not matched to a gene. The chain's CDR3 is CASSQGLAVYNEQFF. The CDR3 DNA reads as TGTGCCAGCAGCCAGGGACTAGCGGTGTACAATGAGCAGTTCTTC.

This clonotype was observed a few times. The CDR3 protein is CASSLESWSEQFF. The DNA of the CDR3 is TGTGCCAGCAGCTTAGAGAGTTGGAGTGAGCAGTTCTTC. The chain recombines TRBV11-2 with TRBJ2-1; D unclear. Germline assignment: CDR1 SGHAT and CDR2 FQNNGV. The CDR3 sequence is 13 residues long. V gave up 0 bases and J gave up 9 bases, with 9 bases separating them.

This clonotype was seen repeatedly, ten times or more. The chain combines TRBV19 with TRBJ2-2, with D possibly matching TRBD2 (6 bases). Trimming left V 5 bases short and J 3 bases short, with 19 bases between. This CDR3 is 17 amino acids long. Germline loops: CDR1 LNHDA, CDR2 SQIVND (reference sequence). The CDR3 sequence is CASSLRTLAPYTGELFF. In nucleotides, the CDR3 is TGTGCCAGTAGTCTCAGGACTCTAGCGCCATACACCGGGGAGCTGTTTTTT.